A single sample is the source of the 21 T cell receptor beta chains below, sequenced in a study of early T cells in non-severe SARS-CoV-2 infection. TCRdb independently ran MiXCR on the 5' RACE reads; one entry per CDR3 protein. The profile shows 120,000 or so distinct CDR3 sequences, 10% to 15% of them singletons. Material: whole blood, obtained at baseline. The source of these receptors is an adult who was a healthcare worker with PCR-confirmed SARS-CoV-2 infection or an uninfected control (not recorded which).

The V call is TRBV6-1, the J call TRBJ2-3, with a weak D call TRBD1 (6 bases). The CDR3 sequence is 15 residues long. Germline lookup yields CDR1 MNHNS and CDR2 SASEGT. V dropped 8 bases and J dropped 3 bases, with 18 bases sitting between them. The DNA for the CDR3 is TGTGCCAGCTGGGGGTCAGGGGCAAGAACAGATACGCAGTATTTT. Translating gives CASWGSGARTDTQYF.

This clonotype occurred a few times. The V gene is TRBV10-2, the J gene TRBJ1-6; 9 nucleotides match TRBD1. With V trimmed by 10 bases and J by 0 bases, 4 bases remained unmatched. Germline loops: CDR1 WSHSY, CDR2 SAAADI. This CDR3 spans 15 amino acids. This CDR3 is CAIRDRDSYNSPLHF. In DNA, the CDR3 is TGCGCCATCCGGGACAGGGACTCCTATAATTCACCCCTCCACTTT.

This clonotype has more than one count but fewer than ten. V gene TRBV6-4 combines with J gene TRBJ2-3; the match to TRBD2 covers 10 bases. This CDR3 spans 15 amino acids. V shed 5 bases and J 6 bases; nucleotides not matched to a gene: 8. The germline V gene encodes CDR1 MRHNA and CDR2 SNTAGT. CDR3: CASSLRTSGPDTQYF. The CDR3 bases are TGTGCCAGCAGTCTCCGGACTAGCGGCCCGGATACGCAGTATTTT.

The chain couples TRBV5-6 to TRBJ1-2; D is uncertain. The CDR3 covers 14 residues. Germline lookup yields CDR1 SGHDT and CDR2 YYEEEE. Trimming removed 4 bases from V and 0 bases from J, with 10 bases in between. In nucleotides, the CDR3 is TGTGCCAGCAGCCTCGGAGATACTAACTATGGCTACACCTTC. Translation gives CASSLGDTNYGYTF.

The chain has TRBV2 and TRBJ2-2; 7 bases fit TRBD2. Looked up from germline, CDR1 is SNHLY and CDR2 is FYNNEI. V was pared by 11 bases and J by 1 base, with 10 bases of the junction left unmatched. The CDR3 spans 15 residues. The CDR3 reads CAFTPTGGNTGELFF. CDR3 DNA: TGTGCCTTTACCCCAACGGGGGGGAACACCGGGGAGCTGTTTTTT. The whole variable domain, filled in from reference TRBV2 and TRBJ2-2, reads EPEVTQTPSHQVTQMGQEVILRCVPISNHLYFYWYRQILGQKVEFLVSFYNNEISEKSEIFDDQFSVERPDGSNFTLKIRSTKLEDSAMYFCAFTPTGGNTGELFFGEGSRLTVL.

The chain links TRBV11-2 to TRBJ2-7; 8 bases match TRBD1. Germline CDR1 reads SGHAT; CDR2 reads FQNNGV. The CDR3 is 14 amino acids. V lost 1 base and J lost 7; bases outside the gene matches: 6. CDR3 loop: CASSLVQGDREQYF. The DNA of the CDR3 is TGTGCCAGCAGCTTAGTACAGGGGGATCGGGAGCAGTACTTC.

The chain recombines TRBV29-1 with TRBJ1-1; D unresolved. The CDR3 is 13 amino acids. V was shortened by 4 bases and J by 0 bases, with 9 bases between the two germline ends. CDR1 and CDR2 from the germline V gene are SQVTM and ANQGSEA. This CDR3 reads CSVATLMNTEAFF. In DNA form, the CDR3 reads TGCAGCGTTGCAACCCTCATGAACACTGAAGCTTTCTTT.

This clonotype was detected only a few times. This rearrangement joins TRBV7-9 to TRBJ1-2; D is possibly TRBD1 (5 bases). Per germline, CDR1 SEHNR and CDR2 FQNEAQ (reference sequence). CDR3 length: 15 amino acids. Between the trimmed V and J ends, which lost 3 bases and 4 bases, there was a span of 15 bases. CDR3 in DNA: TGTGCCAGCAGCTTTTCCGGGGCAGGTGGCTATGGCTACACCTTC. It codes for CASSFSGAGGYGYTF.

This clonotype was picked up a small number of times. This chain joins TRBV7-3 and TRBJ2-2; TRBD2 matches at 9 bases. The CDR3 totals 17 residues. CDR1 SGHTA and CDR2 FQGTGA come from the germline V gene. J gave up 7 bases and V 0 bases, and 9 bases lay outside the gene matches. The CDR3 here is CASSLTSSGSRGGELFF. DNA of the CDR3: TGTGCCAGCAGCTTAACGAGTAGCGGGAGCAGGGGCGGGGAGCTGTTTTTT.

Turning to this clonotype: An end of the junction differs from the germline gene, which may be a read error. The V gene is TRBV6-5, the J gene TRBJ1-2; D call uncertain. The V gene's germline CDR1 is MNHEY and CDR2 SVGAGI. This CDR3 spans 11 amino acids. The CDR3 DNA sequence: TGTGCCAGCAGTGATAACAGACAACCTTTCTTC. Translation: CASSDNRQPFF.

This rearrangement joins TRBV11-2 to TRBJ2-1, with D tentatively TRBD1 (5 bases). Per germline, CDR1 SGHAT and CDR2 FQNNGV. V lost 6 bases and J 5 bases, leaving 14 bases between the germline ends. This CDR3 has 14 residues. The CDR3 protein is CASRGLRTHNEQFF. Written as DNA, the CDR3 is TGTGCCAGCAGGGGGTTGCGGACACACAATGAGCAGTTCTTC.

This clonotype was seen a few times. The V call is TRBV28, the J call TRBJ2-7; 11 nucleotides match TRBD1. Per the germline V gene, CDR1 is MDHEN and CDR2 is SYDVKM. This CDR3 is 15 amino acids long. V trimming: 6 bases; J trimming: 4 bases; junction bases outside the gene matches: 8. This chain's CDR3 is CASRIGTGGGYEQYF. The CDR3 region has the DNA TGTGCCAGCAGGATAGGGACAGGGGGTGGGTACGAGCAGTACTTC.

This clonotype was counted ten times or more. The chain is built from TRBV6-5 and TRBJ1-1, with D perhaps TRBD1 (5 bases). Germline V CDR1 and CDR2: MNHEY, SVGAGI. The CDR3 consists of 15 residues. V was trimmed by 0 bases and J by 5 bases, leaving 13 bases between them. CDR3 sequence (DNA): TGTGCCAGCAGTTACTCGATAGGGGTGAGAACTGAAGCTTTCTTT. Amino acid sequence: CASSYSIGVRTEAFF.

The chain carries TRBV7-2 and TRBJ2-7; 10 positions agree with TRBD2. Trimming removed 5 bases from V and 4 bases from J; junction bases left unmatched: 8. From germline, CDR1 is SGHTA and CDR2 FQGNSA. The CDR3 runs 15 residues. The CDR3 DNA reads as TGTGCCAGCAGCCCCGCTAGCGGGGGTTCGTACGAGCAGTACTTC. This encodes CASSPASGGSYEQYF.

This sequence joins TRBV20-1 and TRBJ2-4; 10 bases are a match to TRBD1. The V gene's germline CDR1 is DFQATT and CDR2 SNEGSKA (reference sequence). The CDR3 is made up of 15 amino acids. The V segment lost 1 base and the J segment 8 bases; nucleotides outside the gene matches: 8. The CDR3 sequence is CSARVGDRGEDIQYF. The CDR3 DNA reads TGCAGTGCTAGAGTGGGGGACAGGGGCGAGGACATTCAGTACTTC.

The table lists this clonotype with a few counts. The chain recombines TRBV7-2 with TRBJ2-5; 7 bases line up with TRBD1. V was pared by 4 bases and J by 5 bases, with 7 bases of the junction left unmatched. In germline, CDR1 is SGHTA, CDR2 FQGNSA. This CDR3 region has 14 residues. The CDR3 reads CASSSGTVQETQYF. CDR3 bases: TGTGCCAGCAGCTCCGGGACAGTCCAGGAGACCCAGTACTTC.

This clonotype was counted between two and nine times. The chain links TRBV7-9 to TRBJ2-3, with 8 bases lining up with TRBD2. Germline values: CDR1 SEHNR, CDR2 FQNEAQ (reference sequence). This CDR3 spans 13 amino acids. V lost 7 bases, J lost 4 bases, and 4 bases stayed unmatched. This CDR3 is CASIGREADTQYF. The CDR3 coding sequence is TGTGCCAGCATCGGGCGGGAGGCAGATACGCAGTATTTT. Full variable domain (missing parts from reference TRBV7-9 and TRBJ2-3): DTGVSQNPRHKITKRGQNVTFRCDPISEHNRLYWYRQTLGQGPEFLTYFQNEAQLEKSRLLSDRFSAERPKGSFSTLEIQRTEQGDSAMYLCASIGREADTQYFGPGTRLTVL.

The V call is TRBV7-2, the J call TRBJ1-6; the D gene is possibly TRBD1 (5 bases). Germline V gene sequence: CDR1 SGHTA, CDR2 FQGNSA. The V end lost 5 bases, the J end lost 2 bases, and 16 bases lay between the germline ends. The CDR3 is 17 residues long. CDR3 sequence: CASSEGLLGAYNSPLHF. In DNA, the CDR3 is TGTGCCAGCAGCGAGGGACTCTTAGGAGCCTATAATTCACCCCTCCACTTT.

J is TRBJ2-1 and V is TRBV29-1; TRBD2 is a possible D gene (6 bases). Germline V lookup: CDR1 SQVTM, CDR2 ANQGSEA. This CDR3 spans 12 amino acids. Trimming pared 6 bases from V and 10 bases from J, leaving 16 bases between. The DNA for the CDR3 is TGCAGCGTGGCTAGCGTATTTGTGGAGCAGTTCTTC. Translating it yields CSVASVFVEQFF.

This clonotype was observed a few times. V and J are TRBV7-9 and TRBJ1-1; perhaps TRBD1 as D (6 bases). Germline CDR1 and CDR2: SEHNR and FQNEAQ (reference sequence). V was pared by 1 base and J by 4 bases, with 13 bases between. This CDR3 is 15 amino acids long. The CDR3 here is CASSLDRAMGTEAFF. Here the CDR3 DNA reads TGTGCCAGCAGCTTAGACAGGGCTATGGGCACTGAAGCTTTCTTT.

The sample holds many counts of this clonotype. The rearrangement links TRBV7-2 to TRBJ2-1, with 11 bases matching TRBD2. The CDR3 runs to 15 residues. Looked up from germline, CDR1 is SGHTA and CDR2 is FQGNSA. V lost 1 base, J lost 7 bases, and 3 bases stayed unmatched. The CDR3, as DNA: TGTGCCAGCAGCTTAGACCTAGCGGGAGGAAATGAGCAGTTCTTC. This encodes CASSLDLAGGNEQFF.